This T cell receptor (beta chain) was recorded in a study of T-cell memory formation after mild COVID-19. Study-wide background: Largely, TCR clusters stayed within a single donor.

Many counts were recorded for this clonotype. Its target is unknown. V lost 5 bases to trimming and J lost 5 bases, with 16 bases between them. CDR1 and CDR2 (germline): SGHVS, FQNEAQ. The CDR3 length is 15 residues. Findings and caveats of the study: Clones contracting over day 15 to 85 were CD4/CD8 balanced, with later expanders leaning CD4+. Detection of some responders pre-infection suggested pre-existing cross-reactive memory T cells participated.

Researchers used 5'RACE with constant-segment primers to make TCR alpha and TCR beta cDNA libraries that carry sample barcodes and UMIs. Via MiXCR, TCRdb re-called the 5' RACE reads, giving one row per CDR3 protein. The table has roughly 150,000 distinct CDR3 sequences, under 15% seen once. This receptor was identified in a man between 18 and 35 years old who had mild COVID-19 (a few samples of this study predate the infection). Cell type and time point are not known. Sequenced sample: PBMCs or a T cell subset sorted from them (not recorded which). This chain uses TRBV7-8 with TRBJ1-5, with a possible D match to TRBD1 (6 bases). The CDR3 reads CASSRGRGTDQPQHF. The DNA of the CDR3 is TGTGCCAGCAGCCGGGGCAGGGGAACGGATCAGCCCCAGCATTTT.